This T cell receptor (beta chain) emerged from a study of T-cell reconstitution after alpha-beta-depleted transplantation in children. The V end was cut by 4 bases, the J end by 8 bases, with 16 bases between. CDR3 length equals 14 residues. Germline CDR1 is SGHRS and CDR2 is YFSETQ. Researchers prepared the TCRbeta library using unique molecular identifiers, the study reports. TCRdb reprocessed the PCR reads via MiXCR and lists one record per CDR3 protein. This table holds roughly 300,000 distinct CDR3 sequences, about 9.3% found once. The sample was PBMCs from the stem cell graft donor, taken from the stem cell graft. The TCR comes from a human donor who donated a stem cell graft to a child with acute lymphoblastic leukemia. The chain recombines TRBV5-1 with TRBJ2-1; D is unclear. CDR3 loop: CASSPPDPPHEQFF. CDR3 nucleotides: TGCGCCAGCAGCCCCCCCGACCCGCCCCATGAGCAGTTCTTC.